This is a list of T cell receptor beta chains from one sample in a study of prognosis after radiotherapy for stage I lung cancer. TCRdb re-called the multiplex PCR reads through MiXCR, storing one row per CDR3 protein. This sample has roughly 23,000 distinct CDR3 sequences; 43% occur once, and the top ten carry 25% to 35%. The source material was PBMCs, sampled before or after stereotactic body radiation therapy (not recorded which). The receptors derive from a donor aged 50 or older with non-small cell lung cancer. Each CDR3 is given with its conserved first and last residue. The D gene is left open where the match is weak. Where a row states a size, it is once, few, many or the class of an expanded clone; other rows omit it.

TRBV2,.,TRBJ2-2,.,TGTGCCAGCAGCCGTCGGGCGACGAGCACCGGGGAGCTGTTTTTT,CASSRRATSTGELFF
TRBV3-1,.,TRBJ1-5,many,TGTGCCAGCAGCCAAGACGGGAGGAACCAGCCCCAGCATTTT,CASSQDGRNQPQHF
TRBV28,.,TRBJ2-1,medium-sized,TGTGCCAGCAGTTTTGTGGAAAATGAGCAGTTCTTC,CASSFVENEQFF
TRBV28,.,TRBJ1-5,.,TGTGCCAGCAGTTTACCCACAGAGACCAAGCATTTT,CASSLPTETKHF
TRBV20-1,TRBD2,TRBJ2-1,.,TGCAGTGCCACCCCTAGCGGGAGTGAGCAGTTCTTC,CSATPSGSEQFF
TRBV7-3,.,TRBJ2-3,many,TGTGCCAGCAGCCCTTGGGGAGGAGGAACAGATACGCAGTATTTT,CASSPWGGGTDTQYF
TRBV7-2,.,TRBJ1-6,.,TGTGCCAGCAGCCGCGGACGGCGCTCACCCCTCCACTTT,CASSRGRRSPLHF
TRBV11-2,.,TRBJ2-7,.,TGTGCCAGCAGCATAGGTAAGACCTACGAGCAGTACTTC,CASSIGKTYEQYF
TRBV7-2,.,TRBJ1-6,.,TGTGCCAGCAGCTCCTTTAATCCGGTGGCGCCGGATTCACCCCTCCACTTT,CASSSFNPVAPDSPLHF
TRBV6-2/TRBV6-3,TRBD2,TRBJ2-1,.,TGTGCCAGTTCAGGACTAGCGGGAAATGAGCAGTTCTTC,CASSGLAGNEQFF
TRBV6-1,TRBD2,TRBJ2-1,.,TGTGCCAGCAGTAACACAGGGACTAGCGGGAGACCGGGGAATGAGCAGTTCTTC,CASSNTGTSGRPGNEQFF
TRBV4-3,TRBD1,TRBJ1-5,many,TGCGCCAGCAGCCAGAACAGGGGTTTTCAGCCCCAGCATTTT,CASSQNRGFQPQHF
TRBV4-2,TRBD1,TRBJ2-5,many,TGTGCCAGCAGCCAAGGAGTGGGCAGGGGGCCGGGGGAGACCCAGTACTTC,CASSQGVGRGPGETQYF
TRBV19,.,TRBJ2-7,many,TGTGCCAGTAGTATCGGCGGCGGCTCCTACGAGCAGTACTTC,CASSIGGGSYEQYF
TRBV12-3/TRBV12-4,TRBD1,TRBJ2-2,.,TGTGCCAGCATTACGGTGGGACAGGGGTCGTATACCGGGGAGCTGTTTTTT,CASITVGQGSYTGELFF
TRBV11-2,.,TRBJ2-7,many,TGTGCCAGCAGCTTAGGCGCAGGAAACTCCTACGAGCAGTACTTC,CASSLGAGNSYEQYF
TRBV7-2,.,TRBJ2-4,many,TGTGCCAGCAGCTTAGTGGGCAGGGGGGGAAACATTCAGTACTTC,CASSLVGRGGNIQYF
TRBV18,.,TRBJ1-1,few,TGTGCCAGCTCAGGACCGAACACTGAAGCTTTCTTT,CASSGPNTEAFF
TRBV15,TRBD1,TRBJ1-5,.,TGTGCCACCAGCAGAGCCGGGACAGGCGACAATCAGCCCCAGCATTTT,CATSRAGTGDNQPQHF
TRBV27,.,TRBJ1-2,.,TGTGCCAGCAGTTTATCCGGAGGCAATAACTATGGCTACACCTTC,CASSLSGGNNYGYTF
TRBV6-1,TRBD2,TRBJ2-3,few,TGTGCCAGCAGTGACCCTGGCGGGAGGGCAGATACGCAGTATTTT,CASSDPGGRADTQYF
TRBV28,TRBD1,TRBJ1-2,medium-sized,TGTGCCAGCAGTGGCAGGGGGTTTGGCTACACCTTC,CASSGRGFGYTF
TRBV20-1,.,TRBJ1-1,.,TGCAGTGCGTCCCAGGGCGGTGAGACTGAAGCTTTCTTT,CSASQGGETEAFF
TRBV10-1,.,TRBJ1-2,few,TGCGCCAGCAGTGAGTCGATCCGGGGTGGAGGCTACACCTTC,CASSESIRGGGYTF
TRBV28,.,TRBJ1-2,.,TGTGCCAGCAGTTTGTACGAAAGCTATGGCTACACCTTC,CASSLYESYGYTF
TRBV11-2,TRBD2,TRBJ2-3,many,TGTGCCAGCAGCTTGCTCCTAGCGGGAGGGCCGACAGATACGCAGTATTTT,CASSLLLAGGPTDTQYF
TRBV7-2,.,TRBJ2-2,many,TGTGCCAGCAGCTTCTCGGGGGCATCCGGGGAGCTGTTTTTT,CASSFSGASGELFF
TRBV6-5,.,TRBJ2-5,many,TGTGCCAGCAGTTACTACATGGTACGAGAGACCCAGTACTTC,CASSYYMVRETQYF
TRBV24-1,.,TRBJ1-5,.,TGTGCCACCAGCCTCAATAGCAATCAGCCCCAGCATTTT,CATSLNSNQPQHF
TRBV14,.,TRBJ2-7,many,TGTGCCAGCAGCCTCATGGATGGGGGAGAGCAGTACTTC,CASSLMDGGEQYF
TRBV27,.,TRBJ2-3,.,TGTGCCAGCAGTTGGGACCAACCCACAGATACGCAGTATTTT,CASSWDQPTDTQYF
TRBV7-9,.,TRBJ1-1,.,TGTGCCAGCAGCGCGTACCGGAACACTGAAGCTTTCTTT,CASSAYRNTEAFF